The 3 T cell receptor beta chains listed next were all sequenced from one sample in a study of blood T cell repertoires in COVID-19. The assay was immunoSEQ multiplex PCR, and TCRdb's table has in-frame clones only and misses some. This table has hundreds of thousands of clones, about 85% appearing once. The sequenced sample was peripheral blood. The receptors originated from a woman aged 18-29 years who had recovered from COVID-19.

V gene TRBV3-1 (or the pseudogene TRBV3-2) combines with J gene TRBJ2-7; 9 nucleotides align to TRBD2. The CDR3 length is 16 residues. Germline values: CDR1 LGHDT, CDR2 YNNKEL (reference sequence). V shed 0 bases and J 7 bases; nucleotides not matched to a gene: 10. The CDR3, as DNA: TGTGCCAGCAGCCAAGATGTGTTAGCGGGAGTTAGGGAGCAGTACTTC. Translating it yields CASSQDVLAGVREQYF.

This clone was observed a single time. J is TRBJ2-1 and V is TRBV19; TRBD1 might be the D (6 bases). This CDR3 contains 14 residues. Germline V gives CDR1 LNHDA, CDR2 SQIVND (reference sequence). The ends were cut back, 9 bases at V and 9 bases at J, with 21 bases in the middle. CDR3 loop: CASSPGTTEGEQFF. The CDR3 DNA reads as TGTGCCAGCAGTCCGGGGACAACTGAGGGTGAGCAGTTCTTC. The complete variable domain, with remaining parts taken from reference TRBV19 and TRBJ2-1, reads DGGITQSPKYLFRKEGQNVTLSCEQNLNHDAMYWYRQDPGQGLRLIYYSQIVNDFQKGDIAEGYSVSREKKESFPLTVTSAQKNPTAFYLCASSPGTTEGEQFFGPGTRLTVL.

V is TRBV4-3 and J is TRBJ1-1; the D is unclear. CDR3 length: 15 residues. V lost 5 bases and J 0 bases, leaving 13 bases between the germline ends. Per the germline V gene, CDR1 is LGHNA and CDR2 is YSLEER. CDR3 residues: CASSVTFGLNTEAFF. The CDR3 DNA follows: TGCGCCAGCAGCGTTACGTTCGGTCTGAACACTGAAGCTTTCTTT.